This TCR beta chain was identified in a study of blood T cell repertoires in COVID-19. Libraries were prepared by immunoSEQ multiplex PCR; TCRdb keeps only in-frame clonotypes and omits some of them. The repertoire has a few hundred thousand clones, about 90% of them found once; the top ten carry 2.5% to 3%. Participant ages covered roughly 18 to 89 years across 24 US areas. Recovery meant two consecutive negative NP/OP PCR tests, professional clearance, or resolved symptoms. The receptor was derived from a woman aged 30 to 39 who had recovered from COVID-19. The sequencing sample was made of PBMCs or T cells enriched from blood (not recorded which).

As DNA, the CDR3 is TGTGCCACCAGCAGATCGGGGGGTATCAATCAGCCCCAGCATTTT. It codes for CATSRSGGINQPQHF. The gene calls are TRBV15 and TRBJ1-5; perhaps TRBD1 as D (5 bases). V was pared by 2 bases and J by 3 bases, with 11 bases between. The germline V gene encodes CDR1 LNHNV and CDR2 YYDKDF (reference sequence). CDR3 length equals 15 residues.